A single sample is the source of the 3 T cell receptor beta chains below, sequenced in a study of human T cells and chemical hapten exposure. TCRdb re-analysed the RACE reads in MiXCR, keeping a single row per CDR3 protein. The table has 300,000 to 400,000 distinct CDR3 sequences, 5.5% to 8% seen once. Time point of the sample: patch test 1, 2 weeks after DPC sensitization. The sample's treatment: therapeutic diphenylcyclopropenone sensitization with weekly scalp DPC. The sequenced sample was whole blood, obtained in connection with sensitization to the hapten diphenylcyclopropenone (DPC). The receptors were gathered from a woman aged 18-30 years with alopecia areata. Some clones in this sample may be carry-over from other donors' samples.

A few counts support this clonotype. V and J are TRBV6-5 and TRBJ1-2; D call uncertain. Trimming pared 5 bases from V and 4 bases from J, leaving 17 bases between. There are 15 residues in the CDR3. Germline CDR1 is MNHEY and CDR2 is SVGAGI. The chain's CDR3 is CASSRWEEGIYGYTF. CDR3 nucleotide sequence: TGTGCCAGCAGTCGGTGGGAGGAAGGGATCTATGGCTACACCTTC.

This clonotype was picked up a small number of times. The chain recombines TRBV28 with TRBJ2-5, with 9 bases matching TRBD1. The CDR3 length is 17 residues. The germline V gene encodes CDR1 MDHEN and CDR2 SYDVKM. V lost 1 base to trimming and J lost 5 bases; unmatched junction nucleotides: 11. The CDR3 nucleotides are TGTGCCAGCAGTTTATATCCCGGACAGGGGCTCTTTGAGACCCAGTACTTC. Protein sequence: CASSLYPGQGLFETQYF.

This chain links TRBV19 with TRBJ2-1; TRBD2 agrees at 8 bases. The germline V gene has CDR1 LNHDA and CDR2 SQIVND (reference sequence). V dropped 3 bases and J dropped 6; count of bases not matched to a gene: 10. The CDR3 contains 16 residues. CDR3 nucleotide sequence: TGTGCCAGTAGTATTCTCGGCGGCGGGGGGTTCAATGAGCAGTTCTTC. It is translated as CASSILGGGGFNEQFF.